What follows is one T cell receptor beta chain and its context. The CDR3 length is 20 residues. Germline CDR1 and CDR2: SGHTA and FQGTGA. J lost 2 bases, V lost 1 base, and 14 bases had no gene match. This entry is derived from a study of long-term antiretroviral therapy in people with HIV. This was the immunoSEQ v3.0 assay at survey level. Sequenced by immunoSEQ multiplex PCR; TCRdb stores in-frame clones only, minus some. Among 13,000 to 15,000 clones, about three quarters were seen once, and the ten largest hold around 18%. Sequenced here: unsorted PBMCs, sampled 1.3 years before starting antiretroviral therapy. The sequence was collected from a man between 35 and 55 years old with HIV. The gene calls are TRBV7-3 and TRBJ2-3; 11 bases align to TRBD2. CDR3 nucleotides: TGTGCCAGCAGCTTAAAGCCACTAACTACTAGCGGGGGACTCACAGATACGCAGTATTTT. Protein sequence: CASSLKPLTTSGGLTDTQYF.